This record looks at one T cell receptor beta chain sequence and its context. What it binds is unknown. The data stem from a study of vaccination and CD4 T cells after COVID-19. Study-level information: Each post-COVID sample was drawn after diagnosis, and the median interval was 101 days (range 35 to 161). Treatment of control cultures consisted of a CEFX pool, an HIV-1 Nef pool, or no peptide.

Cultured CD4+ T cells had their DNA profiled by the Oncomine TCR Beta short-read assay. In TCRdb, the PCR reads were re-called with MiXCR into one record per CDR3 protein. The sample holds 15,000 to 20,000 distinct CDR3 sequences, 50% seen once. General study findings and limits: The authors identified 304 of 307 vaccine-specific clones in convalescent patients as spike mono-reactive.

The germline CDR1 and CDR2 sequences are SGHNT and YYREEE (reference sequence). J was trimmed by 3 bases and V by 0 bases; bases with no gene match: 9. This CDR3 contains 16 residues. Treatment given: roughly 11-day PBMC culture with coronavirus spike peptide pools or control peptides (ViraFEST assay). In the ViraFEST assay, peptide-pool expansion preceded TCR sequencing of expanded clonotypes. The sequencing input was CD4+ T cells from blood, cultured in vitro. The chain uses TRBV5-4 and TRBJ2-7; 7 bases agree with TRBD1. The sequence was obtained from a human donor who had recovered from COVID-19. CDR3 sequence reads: CASSLGVDRVLYEQYF. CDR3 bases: TGTGCCAGCAGCTTGGGGGTCGACAGGGTACTCTACGAGCAGTACTTC.